Each of the 21 T cell receptor beta chains below was sequenced from the same sample in a study of technical replicates of blood from a handful of donors. The table came from immunoSEQ multiplex PCR; TCRdb's copy has only in-frame clones and leaves some out. The sample carries 55,000 to 75,000 clones, about 87% recorded once. Sequencing was carried out using PBMCs. The source of these receptors is a human donor in good health. Some clones in this sample may be carry-over from other donors' samples.

This clone has just a few counts. This rearrangement joins TRBV7-3 to TRBJ2-5; 7 bases line up with TRBD2. This CDR3 comprises 14 residues. The germline V gene encodes CDR1 SGHTA and CDR2 FQGTGA. V shed 5 bases, J shed 5 bases, and the junction held 8 bases outside the gene matches. The chain's CDR3 is CASSPGTNSETQYF. The CDR3 nucleotides read TGTGCCAGCAGCCCAGGGACTAATTCGGAGACCCAGTACTTC.

The V gene is TRBV30, the J gene TRBJ2-5; TRBD2 agrees at 11 bases. V trimming: 3 bases; J trimming: 4 bases; junction bases outside the gene matches: 4. The CDR3 has 14 amino acids. CDR1 GTSNPN and CDR2 SVGIG come from the germline V gene (reference sequence). The CDR3: CAWRGSGRGETQYF. The CDR3 nucleotides are TGTGCCTGGAGAGGTAGCGGGAGGGGAGAGACCCAGTACTTC.

J is TRBJ2-3 and V is TRBV7-9, with a possible D match to TRBD1 (6 bases). V lost 5 bases to trimming and J lost 1 base, with 19 bases between them. The CDR3 is 17 amino acids. Germline loops: CDR1 SEHNR, CDR2 FQNEAQ (reference sequence). The CDR3 is CASSLGLGGVGTDTQYF. The CDR3, as DNA: TGTGCCAGCAGCCTAGGGTTAGGGGGAGTTGGCACAGATACGCAGTATTTT.

Remarks on this clone: Mismatch with germline at one junction end may stem from a read error. The chain combines TRBV27 with TRBJ2-7; D is possibly TRBD1 (5 bases). CDR1 MNHEY and CDR2 SMNVEV come from the germline V gene (reference sequence). The CDR3 is 11 residues long. The CDR3 bases are TGTGCCAGCAGTGATTTCAGGGTTATTAGCTTC. It is translated as CASSDFRVISF.

The chain carries TRBV5-4 and TRBJ2-5, with 7 bases aligning to TRBD2. CDR1 and CDR2 (germline): SGHNT, YYREEE (reference sequence). The CDR3 consists of 15 residues. J was trimmed by 5 bases and V by 4 bases; bases with no gene match: 11. CDR3 in amino acids: CASSQQRGEGETQYF. The CDR3 DNA reads as TGTGCCAGCAGCCAGCAGCGGGGCGAGGGGGAGACCCAGTACTTC.

The chain employs TRBV7-8 and TRBJ2-3; 10 bases are shared with TRBD2. Germline CDR1 and CDR2: SGHVS and FQNEAQ. The V segment lost 6 bases and the J segment 2 bases; nucleotides outside the gene matches: 8. The CDR3 totals 16 residues. CDR3 coding DNA: TGTGCCAGCAGTACTCAAGCGGGAGGGGTCACAGATACGCAGTATTTT. Protein product: CASSTQAGGVTDTQYF.

The chain has TRBV7-3 and TRBJ2-1; a possible D gene is TRBD2 (6 bases). The CDR3 has 14 residues. In germline, CDR1 is SGHTA, CDR2 FQGTGA. V was shortened by 4 bases and J by 7 bases, with 14 bases between the two germline ends. CDR3 coding DNA: TGTGCCAGCAGCTCTTGGGACTTCCCAAATGAGCAGTTCTTC. Residues: CASSSWDFPNEQFF.

This clone was seen a single time. The chain carries TRBV10-3 and TRBJ2-3, with 7 bases lining up with TRBD1. J lost 1 base, V lost 3 bases, and 4 bases had no gene match. The CDR3 length is 15 residues. Germline CDR1 is ENHRY and CDR2 is SYGVKD. The CDR3 loop is CAISEGQGGTDTQYF. CDR3 coding DNA: TGTGCCATCAGTGAAGGCCAGGGGGGCACAGATACGCAGTATTTT.

The genes are TRBV11-2 and TRBJ2-7; 7 bases map to TRBD2. This CDR3 contains 14 residues. Germline CDR1 SGHAT, CDR2 FQNNGV. With 2 bases clipped from V and 3 bases from J, the junction kept 4 bases outside the gene matches. Written as DNA, the CDR3 is TGTGCCAGCAGCTTACTATCGGGGGGCTACGAGCAGTACTTC. As protein: CASSLLSGGYEQYF.

The rearrangement joins TRBV12-2 to TRBJ2-7; TRBD2 is the table's D call and was not checked against the DNA. TRBV12-2 is recorded as a pseudogene. The CDR3 has 15 residues. Here the CDR3 reads CASRWAETSRYEQYF. The CDR3 DNA is TGTGCAAGTCGCTGGGCGGAGACTAGCAGGTACGAGCAGTACTTC.

This clone was recorded a few times. V gene TRBV28 combines with J gene TRBJ1-5; no reliable D call. V shed 3 bases and J shed 3 bases, with 12 bases lying between them. The CDR3 is made up of 15 amino acids. The germline CDR1 and CDR2 sequences are MDHEN and SYDVKM. The CDR3, as DNA: TGTGCCAGCAGTTTCCCCAGACACTTCAATCAGCCCCAGCATTTT. Its translation is CASSFPRHFNQPQHF.

The chain recombines TRBV30 with TRBJ1-5, with 10 bases aligning to TRBD1. V shed 0 bases and J 7 bases; nucleotides not matched to a gene: 6. Germline values: CDR1 GTSNPN, CDR2 SVGIG (reference sequence). This CDR3 spans 15 amino acids. The CDR3 loop is CAWSVPTGGSQPQHF. The DNA of the CDR3 is TGTGCCTGGAGTGTACCGACAGGGGGCTCCCAGCCCCAGCATTTT.

The V and J genes are TRBV11-1 and TRBJ2-5, with D uncertain. Per the germline V gene, CDR1 is SGHAT and CDR2 is FQDESV (reference sequence). Trimming took off 6 bases at V and 3 bases at J, with 14 bases between the two ends. There are 14 residues in the CDR3. In DNA form, the CDR3 reads TGTGCCAGCAGACTACGAATTCGGGAAGAGACCCAGTACTTC. This gives the protein CASRLRIREETQYF.

V gene TRBV9 combines with J gene TRBJ1-6; 10 bases are a match to TRBD1. Losses at the gene ends were 3 bases for V and 9 bases for J; bases not matched to a gene: 9. Germline V lookup: CDR1 SGDLS, CDR2 YYNGEE. There are 16 residues in the CDR3. The CDR3 loop reads CASSAGQGLLGSPLHF. In nucleotides, the CDR3 is TGTGCCAGCAGCGCGGGACAGGGGTTATTGGGTTCACCCCTCCACTTT.

The chain carries TRBV25-1 and TRBJ1-4; the match to TRBD1 covers 7 bases. The germline V gene encodes CDR1 MGHDK and CDR2 SYGVNS. V shed 4 bases and J 8 bases; nucleotides not matched to a gene: 10. CDR3 length: 15 amino acids. The CDR3 reads CASSVQGVFGEKLFF. CDR3 bases: TGTGCCAGCAGTGTCCAGGGGGTATTCGGAGAAAAACTGTTTTTT.

The chain has TRBV5-1 and TRBJ2-3; TRBD2 agrees at 16 bases. Losses at the gene ends were 3 bases for V and 3 bases for J; bases not matched to a gene: 7. CDR1 and CDR2 from the germline V gene are SGHRS and YFSETQ. The CDR3 is 18 residues long. The DNA for the CDR3 is TGCGCCAGCAGCTCGGGGACTAGCGGGGGGGCAGGGACAGATACGCAGTATTTT. Amino acids: CASSSGTSGGAGTDTQYF. Complete variable domain (other parts from reference TRBV5-1 and TRBJ2-3): KAGVTQTPRYLIKTRGQQVTLSCSPISGHRSVSWYQQTPGQGLQFLFEYFSETQRNKGNFPGRFSGRQFSNSRSEMNVSTLELGDSALYLCASSSGTSGGAGTDTQYFGPGTRLTVL.

This clone was detected only once. The chain links TRBV9 to TRBJ2-6; TRBD1 might be the D (6 bases). This CDR3 region has 19 residues. With 4 bases removed from V and 0 bases from J, the gap between germline ends came to 20 bases. Germline assignment: CDR1 SGDLS and CDR2 YYNGEE. The CDR3 is CASSTRQGQANSGANVLTF. The CDR3, as DNA: TGTGCCAGCAGCACACGTCAGGGGCAGGCAAACTCTGGGGCCAACGTCCTGACTTTC.

The V gene is TRBV6-9, the J gene TRBJ1-5; 8 positions agree with TRBD1. Germline lookup yields CDR1 MNHGY and CDR2 SVAAGI. With 3 bases clipped from V and 6 bases from J, the junction kept 7 bases outside the gene matches. There are 15 residues in the CDR3. In DNA form, the CDR3 reads TGTGCCAGCAGTTACTACGGACAGGGTAGTCAGCCCCAGCATTTT. Residues: CASSYYGQGSQPQHF.

The chain is built from TRBV5-4 and TRBJ2-5; the D gene is possibly TRBD2 (6 bases). The length of the CDR3 is 14 residues. Between the trimmed V and J ends, which lost 3 bases and 5 bases, there was a span of 14 bases. The germline gives CDR1 SGHNT, CDR2 YYREEE (reference sequence). The CDR3 nucleotides read TGTGCCAGCAGCTCGGCGGTGGGGAGGGAGACCCAGTACTTC. Translation: CASSSAVGRETQYF.

The CDR3 loop reads CSVDDPGQGIANYGYTF. CDR3 DNA sequence: TGCAGCGTTGATGACCCAGGACAGGGGATAGCTAACTATGGCTACACCTTC. The gene calls are TRBV29-1 and TRBJ1-2; TRBD1 agrees at 9 bases. Losses at the gene ends were 3 bases for V and 0 bases for J; bases not matched to a gene: 11. The CDR3 is 17 residues long. Germline lookup yields CDR1 SQVTM and CDR2 ANQGSEA.

Comment on this clone: The junction shows a germline mismatch at one end, possibly a read error. The J gene is TRBJ2-2, the V gene TRBV13, with TRBD1 as a possible D gene (5 bases). The CDR3 sequence is 15 residues long. Germline V gene lookup returns CDR1 PRHDT and CDR2 FYEKMQ (reference sequence). The CDR3, as DNA: TGTGCCAGCAGCATAGGTGACAGAAACACCGGGGAGCTGTTTTTT. This codes for CASSIGDRNTGELFF.